These T cell receptor beta chains were read from a single sample in a study of shared clonotypes between healthy human individuals. Sequencing used immunoSEQ multiplex PCR; TCRdb keeps in-frame clones, though not all of them. Of roughly 2.5 million clones in the sample, 90% to 95% were seen once. The sample consisted of naive CD4+ T cells sorted from blood. The receptors stem from a young man in good health. The CDR3 runs from the conserved cysteine through the conserved F or W. The D gene is left open where the match is weak. Part of the rows lack a size; the others show once, few, many or a class for expanded clones.

clone size,J gene,D gene,V gene,CDR3 protein,CDR3 DNA
NA,TRBJ2-5,TRBD2,TRBV5-1,CASSSERGGGETQYF,TGCGCCAGCAGCTCCGAGCGGGGGGGCGGAGAGACCCAGTACTTC
once,TRBJ1-6,NA,TRBV5-1,CASSSVGDSPLHF,TGCGCCAGCAGCTCCGTCGGAGATTCACCCCTCCACTTT
NA,TRBJ2-1,TRBD2,TRBV6-5,CASSYPGLHNEQFF,TGTGCCAGCAGTTACCCGGGACTACACAATGAGCAGTTCTTC
NA,TRBJ1-2,NA,TRBV6-5,CASRTGGSNYGYTF,TGTGCCAGCAGGACGGGGGGGTCTAACTATGGCTACACCTTC
NA,TRBJ1-5,NA,TRBV27,CASSLSSLLNQPQHF,TGTGCCAGCAGTTTATCTTCCCTCCTCAATCAGCCCCAGCATTTT
NA,TRBJ2-1,NA,TRBV7-2,CASSRSMRNNEQFF,TGTGCCAGCAGCCGATCCATGAGGAACAATGAGCAGTTCTTC
NA,TRBJ1-5,TRBD1,TRBV7-2,CASSLEQGIQPQHF,TGTGCCAGCAGCTTAGAACAGGGGATTCAACCCCAGCATTTT
NA,TRBJ2-5,NA,TRBV2,CASSPLVAPQETQYF,TGTGCCAGCAGTCCACTAGTGGCCCCCCAAGAGACCCAGTACTTC
NA,TRBJ1-1,NA,TRBV5-5,CASSLFENTEAFF,TGTGCCAGCAGCTTGTTTGAAAACACTGAAGCTTTCTTT
NA,TRBJ2-2,NA,TRBV30,CAWSVVAGELFF,TGTGCCTGGAGTGTAGTTGCCGGGGAGCTGTTTTTT
NA,TRBJ1-1,NA,TRBV30,CAWSVSLGEEAFF,TGTGCCTGGAGTGTTTCGTTGGGGGAGGAAGCTTTCTTT
NA,TRBJ2-1,TRBD2,TRBV7-3,CASSSTSGGWISSYNEQFF,TGTGCCAGCAGCTCAACTAGCGGGGGATGGATTAGCTCCTACAATGAGCAGTTCTTC
NA,TRBJ1-4,NA,TRBV30,CAWSPIREKLFF,TGTGCCTGGAGTCCGATTCGGGAAAAACTGTTTTTT
NA,TRBJ2-1,NA,TRBV6-5,CAVARGNEQFF,TGTGCCGTCGCGAGGGGGAATGAGCAGTTCTTC
NA,TRBJ2-7,NA,TRBV6-5,CASSYPGRASYEQYF,TGTGCCAGCAGTTACCCAGGGCGGGCCTCCTACGAGCAGTACTTC
NA,TRBJ1-6,NA,TRBV11-3,CASSLWFPPTPYNSPLHF,TGTGCCAGCAGCTTATGGTTCCCACCGACCCCTTATAATTCACCCCTCCACTTT
NA,TRBJ1-2,NA,TRBV15,CATSRDQGTNYGYTF,TGTGCCACCAGCAGAGATCAGGGGACTAACTATGGCTACACCTTC
once,TRBJ1-5,NA,TRBV2,CASSLHGIYSNQPQHF,TGTGCCAGTTCCCTCCATGGAATTTATAGCAATCAGCCCCAGCATTTT
once,TRBJ1-4,NA,TRBV7-2,CASSAVLGTNEKLFF,TGTGCCAGCAGCGCCGTACTGGGCACTAATGAAAAACTGTTTTTT
NA,TRBJ2-1,NA,TRBV7-2,CASSLIRLDNYNEQFF,TGTGCCAGCAGCTTAATTCGGCTAGATAACTACAATGAGCAGTTCTTC
NA,TRBJ1-2,NA,TRBV7-9,CASSPGGYGYTF,TGTGCCAGCAGCCCGGGGGGGTATGGCTACACCTTC
NA,TRBJ2-7,NA,TRBV14,CASSQVSEQYF,TGTGCCAGCAGCCAGGTTTCCGAGCAGTACTTC
NA,TRBJ2-5,TRBD1,TRBV9,CASSPRTGSETQYF,TGTGCCAGCAGCCCCAGGACAGGATCAGAGACCCAGTACTTC
NA,TRBJ2-7,TRBD1,TRBV5-6,CASSFGTGGAYEQYF,TGTGCCAGCAGCTTCGGGACAGGGGGCGCCTACGAGCAGTACTTC
once,TRBJ2-5,NA,TRBV30,CAWSPTQGARGAQYF,TGTGCCTGGAGCCCAACTCAAGGGGCGCGCGGGGCCCAGTACTTC
NA,TRBJ2-2,NA,TRBV10-3,CATAPGTNTGELFF,TGTGCCACGGCCCCGGGGACGAACACCGGGGAGCTGTTTTTT
NA,TRBJ1-2,TRBD1,TRBV27,CASSSSGQGVYYGYTF,TGTGCCAGCAGTTCATCGGGACAGGGGGTTTACTATGGCTACACCTTC
NA,TRBJ1-4,NA,TRBV6-4,CASAQGRGEEKLFF,TGTGCCAGCGCCCAGGGGAGAGGAGAAGAAAAACTGTTTTTT
once,TRBJ2-1,TRBD2,TRBV10-3,CAISEALAGGPDEQFF,TGTGCCATCAGTGAGGCGTTAGCGGGGGGGCCCGATGAGCAGTTCTTC
NA,TRBJ1-5,NA,TRBV6-5,CASSGHPSNQPQHF,TGTGCCAGCAGTGGACACCCTAGCAATCAGCCCCAGCATTTT
NA,TRBJ2-1,TRBD2,TRBV11-2,CASSLAGGAYNEQFF,TGTGCCAGCAGCCTAGCGGGAGGGGCCTACAATGAGCAGTTCTTC
NA,TRBJ2-3,NA,TRBV27,CASSSPRDTQYF,TGTGCCAGCAGTTCTCCCCGGGATACGCAGTATTTT
NA,TRBJ2-1,TRBD1,TRBV28,CASSPQGALRNEQFF,TGTGCCAGCAGTCCTCAGGGGGCCCTGAGGAATGAGCAGTTCTTC
NA,TRBJ2-3,TRBD2,TRBV30,CACGLLAGGTDTQYF,TGTGCCTGCGGCCTACTAGCGGGGGGCACAGATACGCAGTATTTT
NA,TRBJ2-7,TRBD2,TRBV5-6,CASRGSSGSLHEQYF,TGTGCCAGCAGAGGATCTAGCGGGAGTCTCCACGAGCAGTACTTC
NA,TRBJ1-6,TRBD1,TRBV30,CAWSVTGTGNSPLHF,TGTGCCTGGAGTGTAACCGGGACAGGGAATTCACCCCTCCACTTT
NA,TRBJ2-5,NA,TRBV10-2,CASSESRGQETQYF,TGCGCCAGCAGTGAGAGCAGGGGCCAAGAGACCCAGTACTTC
NA,TRBJ2-3,TRBD2,TRBV18,CASSPTSGGPYTDTQYF,TGTGCCAGCTCACCGACTAGCGGGGGGCCCTACACAGATACGCAGTATTTT
NA,TRBJ2-7,NA,TRBV5-1,CASSRGPSGEQYF,TGCGCCAGCAGCCGGGGCCCCTCGGGAGAGCAGTACTTC
NA,TRBJ2-1,TRBD1,TRBV5-1,CASSSGTGGNNEQFF,TGCGCCAGCAGCAGCGGGACAGGGGGTAACAATGAGCAGTTCTTC
NA,TRBJ2-1,TRBD2,TRBV5-4,CASSLAPGLGDNEQFF,TGTGCCAGCAGCCTCGCACCGGGACTAGGGGACAATGAGCAGTTCTTC